This T cell receptor beta chain was sequenced for a study of control samples from healthy donors and cancer patients. Profiled with immunoSEQ multiplex PCR; TCRdb holds only in-frame clones, not every one. This table holds around 250,000 clones, 82% found once. The origin of this receptor is a woman in her fifties or sixties with lung cancer. The material sequenced was PBMCs.

This CDR3 is CASSDTGGASYF. The CDR3, as DNA: TGTGCCAGCAGTGATACAGGGGGCGCTTCATATTTT. The chain is built from TRBV28 and TRBJ2-3; 9 bases agree with TRBD1. The V and J ends lost 5 bases and 15 bases, in that order; junction bases with no gene match: 9. From germline, CDR1 is MDHEN and CDR2 SYDVKM. The length of the CDR3 is 12 residues.